The 2 T cell receptor beta chains below were found in one sample sequenced in a study of T cells after yellow fever vaccination. In TCRdb, the 5' RACE reads were re-called with MiXCR into one record per CDR3 protein. The profile shows approximately 120,000 distinct CDR3 sequences, 7.4% of them singletons. Source: CD4+ T cells sorted from PBMCs, taken 9 to 10 days after the first yellow fever vaccination. All receptors come from a man younger than 30 who received the YFV17D yellow fever vaccine.

This clonotype was counted many times. This chain connects TRBV5-1 to TRBJ2-3; perhaps TRBD2 as D (6 bases). CDR1 SGHRS and CDR2 YFSETQ come from the germline V gene. The CDR3 is 16 residues long. The V and J ends lost 4 bases and 0 bases respectively, with 15 bases between them. The CDR3, as DNA: TGCGCCAGCAGCCCGGGACTGGCTAGGAGCACAGATACGCAGTATTTT. This sequence encodes CASSPGLARSTDTQYF.

Ten or more counts support this clonotype. The chain recombines TRBV2 with TRBJ2-5; D might be TRBD2 (6 bases). From germline, CDR1 is SNHLY and CDR2 FYNNEI. Trimming cost V 6 bases and J 9 bases, with 14 bases left between them. The CDR3 contains 12 residues. The CDR3 reads CASRLWGGAQYF. CDR3 nucleotides: TGTGCCAGCAGGCTGTGGGGCGGGGCCCAGTACTTC.